Following are 18 T cell receptor beta chains from one sample sequenced in a study of blood T cells in healthy people across ages. Primed by a sample-barcoded 5' primer and a J-beta primer mix, a second PCR proceeded for roughly 6 to 12 cycles. TCRdb reprocessed the 5' RACE reads via MiXCR and lists one record per CDR3 protein. This table holds roughly 1,100,000 distinct CDR3 sequences, about 25% found once. These records were also assigned to another study, of T cells of mothers and their children.

Sequenced input: blood. These receptors originate from a girl aged 2-9 years in good health.

The sample holds many counts of this clonotype. The chain carries TRBV3-1 and TRBJ2-2, with 7 bases matching TRBD1. CDR1 is LGHDT and CDR2 is YNNKEL in the germline V gene (reference sequence). The CDR3 totals 15 residues. V shed 5 bases, J shed 1 base, and the junction held 4 bases outside the gene matches. DNA for the CDR3: TGTGCCAGCAGCTTTAGGACAGGGAACACCGGGGAGCTGTTTTTT. This encodes CASSFRTGNTGELFF.

This chain uses TRBV29-1 with TRBJ2-3; 9 nucleotides align to TRBD2. Germline V CDR1 and CDR2: SQVTM, ANQGSEA. After removal of 8 bases from V and 1 base from J, the junction contained 7 bases not matched to a gene. This CDR3 has 14 amino acids. In DNA form, the CDR3 reads TGCAGCACCAGCCAGCGGGAGGGCACAGATACGCAGTATTTT. Encoded protein: CSTSQREGTDTQYF.

A few counts support this clonotype. This sequence joins TRBV21-1 and TRBJ2-2. TRBV21-1 is noted as a pseudogene. The CDR3 totals 15 residues. This CDR3 reads CASSSRRSNTGELFF. As DNA, the CDR3 is TGTGCCAGCAGCTCCCGGAGATCGAACACCGGGGAGCTGTTTTTT.

The chain joins TRBV5-5 to TRBJ1-1; D is undetermined. The V end lost 0 bases, the J end lost 4 bases, and 7 bases lay between the germline ends. CDR3 size: 13 residues. Germline assignment: CDR1 SGHKS and CDR2 YYEKEE (reference sequence). This CDR3 is CASSLGDFTEAFF. CDR3 bases: TGTGCCAGCAGCTTGGGAGATTTCACTGAAGCTTTCTTT. Together with reference TRBV5-5 and TRBJ1-1, the CDR3 gives the full variable domain: DAGVTQSPTHLIKTRGQQVTLRCSPISGHKSVSWYQQVLGQGPQFIFQYYEKEERGRGNFPDRFSARQFPNYSSELNVNALLLGDSALYLCASSLGDFTEAFFGQGTRLTVV.

This sequence joins TRBV28 and TRBJ2-5, with 7 positions matching TRBD2. The J call is uncertain, as TRBJ2-1 better fits the DNA end. CDR1 and CDR2 (germline): MDHEN, SYDVKM. This CDR3 contains 14 residues. The CDR3 reads CASSPGGGVNEQFF. The CDR3, as DNA: TGTGCCAGCAGTCCCGGCGGGGGAGTGAATGAGCAGTTCTTC.

The V gene is TRBV28, the J gene TRBJ2-1, with unresolved D. The germline V and J ends were trimmed by 3 bases and 6 bases, with 9 bases remaining between them. The CDR3 totals 13 residues. The germline V gene encodes CDR1 MDHEN and CDR2 SYDVKM. In DNA form, the CDR3 reads TGTGCCAGCAGTTTCACGGGCCCCAATGAGCAGTTCTTC. Translation gives CASSFTGPNEQFF.

The chain joins TRBV7-9 to TRBJ1-1, with D uncertain. CDR3 length: 13 amino acids. The germline V and J ends were trimmed by 2 bases and 7 bases, with 11 bases remaining between them. CDR1 and CDR2 from the germline V gene are SEHNR and FQNEAQ (reference sequence). This CDR3 reads CASSLMGVREAFF. Written as DNA, the CDR3 is TGTGCCAGCAGCTTAATGGGAGTGCGTGAAGCTTTCTTT.

The genes are TRBV5-5 and TRBJ2-7; D remains ambiguous. Trimming took off 4 bases at V and 2 bases at J, with 10 bases between the two ends. Germline V gene lookup returns CDR1 SGHKS and CDR2 YYEKEE (reference sequence). The CDR3 is made up of 13 amino acids. The CDR3 here is CASSPLDTYEQYF. The CDR3 nucleotides are TGTGCCAGCAGCCCACTCGACACCTACGAGCAGTACTTC.

V gene TRBV7-9 combines with J gene TRBJ2-5; D may be TRBD2 (5 bases). Germline V gives CDR1 SEHNR, CDR2 FQNEAQ (reference sequence). Trimming removed 2 bases at V and 5 bases at J, with 15 bases between. The CDR3 extends over 15 amino acids. The CDR3 loop is CASSLRQPRGETQYF. CDR3 nucleotides: TGTGCCAGCAGCTTAAGGCAACCTAGAGGGGAGACCCAGTACTTC. Using reference TRBV7-9 and TRBJ2-5 for the parts outside the CDR3, the full variable domain is DTGVSQNPRHKITKRGQNVTFRCDPISEHNRLYWYRQTLGQGPEFLTYFQNEAQLEKSRLLSDRFSAERPKGSFSTLEIQRTEQGDSAMYLCASSLRQPRGETQYFGPGTRLLVL.

V is TRBV7-9 and J is TRBJ1-2; D is possibly TRBD1 (6 bases). Trimming cost V 8 bases and J 5 bases, with 15 bases left between them. The CDR3 totals 13 residues. CDR1 and CDR2 from the germline V gene are SEHNR and FQNEAQ (reference sequence). CDR3 sequence reads: CASCTGAKYGYTF. CDR3 bases: TGTGCCAGCTGTACGGGGGCGAAGTATGGCTACACCTTC.

V usage is TRBV10-3 and J usage is TRBJ2-7, with D unresolved. Germline-derived CDR1 and CDR2 are ENHRY and SYGVKD. The CDR3 is made up of 14 amino acids. Trimming left V 3 bases short and J 2 bases short, with 11 bases between. CDR3: CAISDPTETYEQYF. The CDR3, as DNA: TGTGCCATCAGTGATCCGACTGAGACCTACGAGCAGTACTTC.

As to this clonotype: One end of the junction does not line up with germline, which may come from a read error. The rearrangement joins TRBV6-1 to TRBJ2-7, with 8 bases matching TRBD2. Germline V gene lookup returns CDR1 MNHNS and CDR2 SASEGT. CDR3 length: 18 amino acids. This chain's CDR3 is CASSEAPPGTRYYNERFF. The DNA for the CDR3 is TGTGCCAGCAGTGAAGCCCCCCCCGGGACTAGGTACTACAATGAGCGGTTCTTC.

This clonotype was observed a handful of times. The rearrangement joins TRBV6-6 to TRBJ2-7; D uncertain. Germline lookup yields CDR1 MNHNY and CDR2 SVGAGI (reference sequence). Trimming stripped 9 bases from V and 2 bases from J, with 20 bases between. The CDR3 loop spans 15 amino acids. The CDR3 loop is CASRRRTPPPYEQYF. Here the CDR3 DNA reads TGTGCCAGTAGACGACGAACGCCCCCTCCCTACGAGCAGTACTTC.

This clonotype was counted a few times. One end of the junction does not line up with germline, which may come from a read error. The V gene is TRBV28, the J gene TRBJ2-1; TRBD2 matches 11 bases. Gene TRBJ2-7 matches the end of the DNA better, so the J call may be wrong. Germline V gene sequence: CDR1 MDHEN, CDR2 SYDVKM. The CDR3 has 15 residues. The CDR3 region is CVASGRPVVDGEQYF. The CDR3 bases are TGCGTTGCTAGCGGGAGGCCAGTGGTTGACGGCGAGCAGTACTTC.

CDR3: CASSYRAGESYEQYF. Written as DNA, the CDR3 is TGTGCCAGCAGTTACCGAGCGGGGGAATCCTACGAGCAGTACTTC. The chain recombines TRBV6-2 or TRBV6-3 with TRBJ2-7; 8 nucleotides align to TRBD2. Germline CDR1 is MNHEY and CDR2 is SVGEGT. After removal of 2 bases from V and 1 base from J, the junction contained 4 bases not matched to a gene. CDR3 length equals 15 residues.

A few counts support this clonotype. This rearrangement joins TRBV7-9 to TRBJ2-1; 11 nucleotides line up with TRBD2. Germline V gene lookup returns CDR1 SEHNR and CDR2 FQNEAQ (reference sequence). The ends lost 2 bases at V and 7 bases at J; junction bases unmatched: 4. This CDR3 contains 15 residues. CDR3 loop: CASSLTVAGGNEQFF. CDR3 nucleotides: TGTGCCAGCAGCTTAACAGTAGCGGGGGGGAATGAGCAGTTCTTC.

This clonotype was detected a few times. V usage is TRBV5-6 and J usage is TRBJ2-3, with 7 bases lining up with TRBD2. The CDR3 runs to 16 residues. Germline V lookup: CDR1 SGHDT, CDR2 YYEEEE. V dropped 0 bases and J dropped 2; count of bases not matched to a gene: 6. The CDR3 region has the DNA TGTGCCAGCAGCTTGGAGGCTAGCGGCCTCACAGATACGCAGTATTTT. Residues: CASSLEASGLTDTQYF.

The rearrangement joins TRBV20-1 to TRBJ2-4; 10 nucleotides line up with TRBD2. CDR1 DFQATT and CDR2 SNEGSKA come from the germline V gene (reference sequence). The CDR3 covers 15 residues. V gave up 0 bases and J gave up 8 bases; unmatched junction bases: 7. CDR3 sequence: CSARELAGDIYIQYF. The DNA for the CDR3 is TGCAGTGCTAGAGAGCTAGCGGGAGATATATACATTCAGTACTTC.